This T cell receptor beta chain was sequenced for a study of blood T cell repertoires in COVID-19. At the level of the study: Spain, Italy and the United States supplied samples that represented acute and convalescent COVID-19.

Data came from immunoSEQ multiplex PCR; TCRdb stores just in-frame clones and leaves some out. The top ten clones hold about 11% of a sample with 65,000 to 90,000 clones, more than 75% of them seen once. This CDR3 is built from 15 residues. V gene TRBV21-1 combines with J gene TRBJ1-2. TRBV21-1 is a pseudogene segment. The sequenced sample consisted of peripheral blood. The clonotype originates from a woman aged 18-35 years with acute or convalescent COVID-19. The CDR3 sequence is CARRGVGPANYGYTF. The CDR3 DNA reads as TGTGCCAGACGGGGGGTGGGGCCCGCTAACTATGGCTACACCTTC.